This T cell receptor (beta chain) was identified during a study of tumor-infiltrating lymphocytes in oesophageal squamous cell carcinoma. The CDR3 is 17 residues long. Germline V CDR1 and CDR2: SGHVS, FNYEAQ. Trimming removed 5 bases at V and 4 bases at J, with 20 bases between. TCRdb analysed the PCR reads with MiXCR anew, one entry per CDR3 protein. The table records roughly 19,000 distinct CDR3 sequences, more than 40% of them present only once. The specimen was normal esophageal tissue next to the tumor. The source is a male donor with esophageal squamous cell carcinoma. The V and J genes are TRBV7-6 and TRBJ2-2, with D possibly TRBD1 on 8 matching bases. The CDR3 DNA reads as TGTGCCAGCAGCGTAGACAGGGGAGGGACCTTCACCGGGGAGCTGTTTTTT. It is translated as CASSVDRGGTFTGELFF. The full variable domain, completed using reference TRBV7-6 and TRBJ2-2, is GAGVSQSPRYKVTKRGQDVALRCDPISGHVSLYWYRQALGQGPEFLTYFNYEAQQDKSGLPNDRFSAERPEGSISTLTIQRTEQRDSAMYRCASSVDRGGTFTGELFFGEGSRLTVL.